One sample yielded the 30 T cell receptor beta chains listed below, sequenced in a study of cytotoxic CD8 clonotypes in ibrutinib-treated CLL. Sequencing was performed with immunoSEQ multiplex PCR; in TCRdb, only in-frame clones are kept and a portion is missing. Among roughly 180,000 clones listed, roughly 72% were seen once. Material: PBMCs, obtained after 24 months of ibrutinib treatment. These TCRs come from a human donor with chronic lymphocytic leukemia.

This clone has a handful of counts. V usage is TRBV2 and J usage is TRBJ2-5; 7 bases agree with TRBD1. The CDR3 contains 14 residues. CDR1 and CDR2 from the germline V gene are SNHLY and FYNNEI. Germline trimming cut 4 bases from V and 2 bases from J; bases unmatched to any gene: 4. The CDR3 loop reads CASSGDRVQETQYF. For the CDR3, the DNA is TGTGCCAGCAGTGGCGACAGGGTACAAGAGACCCAGTACTTC.

V is TRBV5-1 and J is TRBJ2-1, with 9 bases aligning to TRBD1. V was clipped by 5 bases and J by 12 bases; unmatched bases: 9. The germline gives CDR1 SGHRS, CDR2 YFSETQ. The CDR3 covers 13 residues. CDR3 sequence: CASRTGGYSVQFF. DNA of the CDR3: TGCGCCAGCAGGACAGGGGGTTATTCGGTGCAGTTCTTC.

The chain joins TRBV5-1 to TRBJ2-7; D tentatively reads TRBD1 or TRBD2 (5 bases each). The CDR3 totals 15 residues. V lost 0 bases to trimming and J lost 6 bases, with 16 bases between them. CDR1 is SGHRS, CDR2 YFSETQ, per germline. The CDR3 reads CASSLEDGAQTEQYF. In DNA, the CDR3 is TGCGCCAGCAGCTTGGAAGACGGGGCCCAAACCGAGCAGTACTTC. Full variable domain (outside the CDR3, taken from reference TRBV5-1 and TRBJ2-7): KAGVTQTPRYLIKTRGQQVTLSCSPISGHRSVSWYQQTPGQGLQFLFEYFSETQRNKGNFPGRFSGRQFSNSRSEMNVSTLELGDSALYLCASSLEDGAQTEQYFGPGTRLTVT.

For this clone: The identical CDR3 is also encoded by other nucleotide sequences in the sample. V and J are TRBV20-1 and TRBJ2-3; the D gene is possibly TRBD2 (6 bases). CDR1 and CDR2 (germline): DFQATT, SNEGSKA (reference sequence). The CDR3 covers 11 residues. This CDR3 reads CSAGRTDTQYF. Here the CDR3 DNA reads TGCAGCGCGGGAAGAACAGATACGCAGTATTTT.

In its sample, this clone was seen once. The gene calls are TRBV28 and TRBJ1-2; TRBD1 matches 8 bases. This CDR3 is built from 13 residues. CDR1 and CDR2 (germline): MDHEN, SYDVKM. V lost 7 bases and J lost 4; bases outside the gene matches: 5. CDR3 DNA sequence: TGTGCCAGCACAGGGGGCCGAATCTATGGCTACACCTTC. Protein sequence: CASTGGRIYGYTF.

There are a few counts of this clone. The chain has TRBV25-1 and TRBJ1-3, with TRBD1 matching over 7 bases. The CDR3 loop spans 13 amino acids. The V and J ends lost 8 bases and 3 bases, in that order; junction bases with no gene match: 4. Germline CDR1 is MGHDK and CDR2 is SYGVNS. In nucleotides, the CDR3 is TGTGCCAGCGGGACAGCTTTTGGAAACACCATATATTTT. It specifies CASGTAFGNTIYF.

V is TRBV7-6 and J is TRBJ2-3; D gene ambiguous. V lost 1 base and J 7 bases, leaving 6 bases between the germline ends. The CDR3 totals 12 residues. Germline loops: CDR1 SGHVS, CDR2 FNYEAQ. This CDR3 reads CASSLDSHTQYF. Here the CDR3 DNA reads TGTGCCAGCAGCTTAGATAGTCATACGCAGTATTTT.

The V and J genes are TRBV5-1 and TRBJ2-5; 10 bases line up with TRBD2. Trimming took 2 bases from V and 2 from J; bases not matched to a gene: 15. Germline CDR1 reads SGHRS; CDR2 reads YFSETQ. This CDR3 comprises 19 residues. CDR3 region: CASSFFLTSGTQSQETQYF. Written as DNA, the CDR3 is TGCGCCAGCAGCTTTTTTTTAACTAGCGGGACCCAATCTCAAGAGACCCAGTACTTC.

The rearrangement joins TRBV6-6 to TRBJ2-1, with D unclear. The CDR3 consists of 11 residues. CDR1 is MNHNY and CDR2 is SVGAGI in the germline V gene (reference sequence). Trimming removed 6 bases at V and 8 bases at J, with 8 bases between. Written as DNA, the CDR3 is TGTGCCAGCAGGCTCCGAGATGAGCAGTTCTTC. Protein product: CASRLRDEQFF.

The rearrangement joins TRBV9 to TRBJ2-7; 14 bases fit TRBD2. The CDR3 contains 14 residues. Per the germline V gene, CDR1 is SGDLS and CDR2 is YYNGEE. With V trimmed by 4 bases and J by 11 bases, 8 bases remained unmatched. CDR3 region: CASSPTSGRAYEYF. In DNA, the CDR3 is TGTGCCAGCAGCCCGACTAGCGGGAGGGCCTATGAGTACTTC.

This chain links TRBV6-5 with TRBJ2-5; 9 bases map to TRBD2. The CDR3 length is 15 residues. With 5 bases clipped from V and 2 bases from J, the junction kept 6 bases outside the gene matches. Germline CDR1 and CDR2: MNHEY and SVGAGI. Written as DNA, the CDR3 is TGTGCCAGCAGTACTCCGGGACTAGCACAAGAGACCCAGTACTTC. Protein sequence: CASSTPGLAQETQYF.

The J gene is TRBJ2-7, the V gene TRBV4-1; D call uncertain. Trimming pared 0 bases from V and 0 bases from J, leaving 9 bases between. CDR1 is MGHRA, CDR2 YSYEKL, per germline. This CDR3 has 15 amino acids. CDR3 in amino acids: CASSQDATSSYEQYF. The CDR3, as DNA: TGCGCCAGCAGCCAAGATGCCACCAGCTCCTACGAGCAGTACTTC.

CDR3 in DNA: TGTGCCAGCAGCAAAGTTAAGGTTGGAGCCCCCTACGAGCAGTACTTC. Translated: CASSKVKVGAPYEQYF. The rearrangement uses TRBV21-1 and TRBJ2-7; the D call in the table, TRBD2, was not verified against the DNA. TRBV21-1 is annotated as a pseudogene. The CDR3 is 16 amino acids.

The chain links TRBV4-3 to TRBJ2-3; 8 nucleotides agree with TRBD2. Looked up from germline, CDR1 is LGHNA and CDR2 is YSLEER. The junction had 8 bases not matched to a gene; V was cut back by 0 bases and J by 0 bases. The CDR3 is 18 amino acids. This chain's CDR3 is CASSQDPPLAESTDTQYF. The CDR3 DNA reads as TGCGCCAGCAGCCAAGATCCTCCACTAGCGGAGAGCACAGATACGCAGTATTTT.

The CDR3 region is CASSPRTGVEKLFF. The CDR3 nucleotides read TGTGCCAGCAGCCCCCGGACAGGGGTCGAAAAACTGTTTTTT. V is TRBV7-9 and J is TRBJ1-4; the match to TRBD1 covers 9 bases. Germline lookup yields CDR1 SEHNR and CDR2 FQNEAQ (reference sequence). V trimming: 5 bases; J trimming: 8 bases; junction bases outside the gene matches: 6. CDR3 length equals 14 residues.

The chain couples TRBV7-8 to TRBJ1-3; 7 bases are a match to TRBD1. Germline V CDR1 and CDR2: SGHVS, FQNEAQ. V was pared by 5 bases and J by 5 bases, with 12 bases of the junction left unmatched. The CDR3 totals 16 residues. CDR3 sequence: CASSPGTVLSRNTIYF. For the CDR3, the DNA is TGTGCCAGCAGCCCAGGGACAGTATTGTCTCGAAACACCATATATTTT.

The chain couples TRBV27 to TRBJ2-1; maybe TRBD2 (6 bases). The CDR3 covers 13 residues. V shed 2 bases and J shed 13 bases, with 15 bases lying between them. Germline V CDR1 and CDR2: MNHEY, SMNVEV (reference sequence). CDR3 bases: TGTGCCAGCAGTTTAGGCCTAGCCGGGGGTCAGTTCTTC. Translation gives CASSLGLAGGQFF.

The chain links TRBV5-4 to TRBJ2-3, with D possibly matching TRBD2 (6 bases). Germline V gene lookup returns CDR1 SGHNT and CDR2 YYREEE (reference sequence). V was pared by 4 bases and J by 4 bases, with 13 bases between. The CDR3 is made up of 14 amino acids. CDR3 sequence (DNA): TGTGCCAGCAGCGGGACGACTAGGGCAGATACGCAGTATTTT. Encoded protein: CASSGTTRADTQYF.

This rearrangement joins TRBV2 to TRBJ1-2; no clear D gene. The CDR3 loop spans 13 amino acids. The germline gives CDR1 SNHLY, CDR2 FYNNEI. The germline V and J ends were trimmed by 8 bases and 7 bases, with 17 bases remaining between them. CDR3 loop: CASLKEITLGYTF. As DNA, the CDR3 is TGTGCCAGCCTCAAGGAGATTACACTTGGCTACACCTTC.

The rearrangement links TRBV11-3 to TRBJ2-3; 8 positions match TRBD1. The CDR3 sequence is 15 residues long. Germline V CDR1 and CDR2: SGHNT, YENEEA. Trimming at V came to 5 bases and at J to 3 bases, leaving 7 bases not matched to a gene. DNA of the CDR3: TGTGCCAGCAGCAGACGACAGGGGCTGACAGATACGCAGTATTTT. Protein: CASSRRQGLTDTQYF.

The V gene is TRBV2, the J gene TRBJ2-1; D is unclear. In germline, CDR1 is SNHLY, CDR2 FYNNEI. V shed 2 bases and J shed 13 bases, with 9 bases lying between them. The CDR3 sequence is 11 residues long. The CDR3 region is CASSEKYGQFF. CDR3 sequence (DNA): TGTGCCAGCAGTGAAAAATACGGACAGTTCTTC.

This chain connects TRBV2 to TRBJ2-5; D is perhaps TRBD1 (6 bases). The CDR3 covers 13 residues. V was trimmed by 8 bases and J by 5 bases, leaving 15 bases between them. Germline lookup yields CDR1 SNHLY and CDR2 FYNNEI. The CDR3: CASAQGWSETQYF. CDR3 nucleotides: TGTGCCAGCGCACAGGGTTGGTCGGAGACCCAGTACTTC.

The chain recombines TRBV5-1 with TRBJ1-2; 9 bases fit TRBD1. CDR3 length: 14 residues. The V and J ends lost 5 bases and 6 bases, in that order; junction bases with no gene match: 8. Germline V CDR1 and CDR2: SGHRS, YFSETQ. This chain's CDR3 is CASRLMGQGNGYTF. CDR3 nucleotide sequence: TGCGCCAGCAGACTAATGGGACAGGGCAATGGCTACACCTTC. Full variable domain (outside the CDR3, taken from reference TRBV5-1 and TRBJ1-2): KAGVTQTPRYLIKTRGQQVTLSCSPISGHRSVSWYQQTPGQGLQFLFEYFSETQRNKGNFPGRFSGRQFSNSRSEMNVSTLELGDSALYLCASRLMGQGNGYTFGSGTRLTVV.

J is TRBJ2-3 and V is TRBV2; tentatively, D is TRBD1 (6 bases). Trimming took off 7 bases at V and 0 bases at J, with 11 bases between the two ends. Germline V gene lookup returns CDR1 SNHLY and CDR2 FYNNEI. The CDR3 runs to 14 residues. DNA of the CDR3: TGTGCCAGCACCCTAGACAGGAGCACAGATACGCAGTATTTT. This gives the protein CASTLDRSTDTQYF. Together with reference TRBV2 and TRBJ2-3, the CDR3 gives the full variable domain: EPEVTQTPSHQVTQMGQEVILRCVPISNHLYFYWYRQILGQKVEFLVSFYNNEISEKSEIFDDQFSVERPDGSNFTLKIRSTKLEDSAMYFCASTLDRSTDTQYFGPGTRLTVL.

As regards this clone: At one end, the junction sequence differs from germline, possibly due to a read error. The CDR3 is CASSSGLAGAPTQYF. The CDR3 DNA sequence: TGTGCTAGCAGTTCAGGACTAGCGGGCGCACCTACGCAGTATTTT. This rearrangement joins TRBV7-7 to TRBJ2-3; TRBD2 matches 11 bases. Germline V gene sequence: CDR1 SSHAT, CDR2 FNYEAQ (reference sequence). This CDR3 has 15 amino acids.

This clone was recorded once. V gene TRBV2 combines with J gene TRBJ2-1; 12 positions agree with TRBD2. Germline-derived CDR1 and CDR2 are SNHLY and FYNNEI. The CDR3 consists of 16 residues. The trim removed 3 bases at V and 5 bases at J, leaving 5 bases unmatched. The chain's CDR3 is CASSDWTSGNNNEQFF. The CDR3 nucleotides are TGTGCCAGCAGTGATTGGACTAGCGGGAATAACAATGAGCAGTTCTTC.

The genes are TRBV15 and TRBJ1-2, with D possibly TRBD1 on 5 matching bases. With 0 bases removed from V and 7 bases from J, the gap between germline ends came to 12 bases. Germline V gene lookup returns CDR1 LNHNV and CDR2 YYDKDF (reference sequence). The CDR3 sequence is 14 residues long. The CDR3 DNA follows: TGTGCCACCAGCAGAGATTTAAGGGACGCTGGCTACACCTTC. It codes for CATSRDLRDAGYTF.

This clone was recorded a few times. This chain links TRBV2 with TRBJ1-2; D uncertain. In germline, CDR1 is SNHLY, CDR2 FYNNEI. Trimming took off 8 bases at V and 2 bases at J, with 3 bases between the two ends. The CDR3 has 10 residues. The CDR3 bases are TGTGCCAGCCGAAACTATGGCTACACCTTC. The encoded protein is CASRNYGYTF.

This clone was found once. The chain employs TRBV10-3 and TRBJ2-7; a weak D match, TRBD1 (6 bases). This CDR3 has 14 residues. The germline V gene encodes CDR1 ENHRY and CDR2 SYGVKD. Trimming removed 6 bases at V and 6 bases at J, with 18 bases between. The CDR3 is CAISRQAYRGEQYF. The CDR3 DNA reads as TGTGCCATCAGCCGACAGGCATACCGCGGCGAGCAGTACTTC.

This clone was seen only a few times. V usage is TRBV6-5 and J usage is TRBJ2-4, with 7 positions matching TRBD1. The CDR3 sequence is 15 residues long. V gave up 5 bases and J gave up 7 bases; unmatched junction bases: 11. Germline CDR1 is MNHEY and CDR2 is SVGAGI. CDR3 region: CASSRRGGVRNIQYF. CDR3 sequence (DNA): TGTGCCAGCAGTCGTCGAGGGGGCGTAAGGAACATTCAGTACTTC.